The sequence of this TCR beta chain was determined in a study of T cell responses to AZD1222 COVID-19 vaccine. The study's findings and limits: Recipients of AZD1222 seropositive at baseline numbered only 5 to 7. White British people made up most donors, females outnumbered males, and clonal diversity was possibly underestimated.

Repertoires were generated with immunoSEQ multiplex PCR, while TCRdb's copy carries only in-frame clones and drops some. The sample shows about 100,000 clones, roughly 87% of them seen only once. Germline assignment: CDR1 SGHVS and CDR2 FNYEAQ. V lost 5 bases, J lost 3 bases, and 10 bases stayed unmatched. There are 17 residues in the CDR3. Details on this clone: Its antigen is currently unknown.

Sample: peripheral blood, taken on day 0 of AZD1222 vaccination. This TCR derives from an adult in good health. The genes are TRBV7-6 and TRBJ2-7, with 13 bases aligning to TRBD2. CDR3 sequence (DNA): TGTGCCAGCAGCCGTACCGGGACTAGCGGGACCTTCTACGAGCAGTACTTC. Protein product: CASSRTGTSGTFYEQYF. Using reference TRBV7-6 and TRBJ2-7 for the parts outside the CDR3, the full variable domain is GAGVSQSPRYKVTKRGQDVALRCDPISGHVSLYWYRQALGQGPEFLTYFNYEAQQDKSGLPNDRFSAERPEGSISTLTIQRTEQRDSAMYRCASSRTGTSGTFYEQYFGPGTRLTVT.